These T cell receptor beta chains were read from a single sample in a study of T cell repertoires in cytomegalovirus infection. From the reads, TCRdb called clonotypes with MiXCR, one entry per CDR3 protein. The sample carries about 830,000 distinct CDR3 sequences, 30% to 35% recorded once. Their cognate antigens are unknown. Sequenced material: cultured CD8+ T cells from PBMCs, taken from culture after CMV antigen stimulation. These receptors were collected from a human donor in good health (CMV status not recorded). Some clones in this sample may be carry-over from other donors' samples. CDR3s include the opening cysteine and the closing phenylalanine or tryptophan. D genes are given only for firm matches. Clone size appears in some rows only: once, few, many, or a class for an expanded clone.

v_gene	d_gene	abundance	j_gene	len	CDR3nt	CDR3aa
TRBV12-3/TRBV12-4	TRBD2	many	TRBJ2-2	15	TGTGCCAGCACCGGGACTAGCGGGCGGACCGGGGAGCTGTTTTTT	CASTGTSGRTGELFF
TRBV7-6	-	many	TRBJ2-7	13	TGTGCCAGCAGATCCACCGCAGGGACCGAGCAGTACTTC	CASRSTAGTEQYF
TRBV2	TRBD2	few	TRBJ2-1	17	TGTGCCAGCAGTTCCACTAGCGGGGGGGGTACCTACAATGAGCAGTTCTTC	CASSSTSGGGTYNEQFF
TRBV7-3	-	many	TRBJ2-1	15	TGTGCCAGCAGCTTAGGGGGGGGCCAGTACAATGAGCAGTTCTTC	CASSLGGGQYNEQFF
TRBV4-1	TRBD1	few	TRBJ2-1	15	TGCGCCAGCAGCCGGGGGACAGCCCGGATTAATGAGCAGTTCTTC	CASSRGTARINEQFF
TRBV20-1	-	-	TRBJ2-7	13	TGCAGTGCTAGGCCTATAGGAGACTACGAGCAGTACTTC	CSARPIGDYEQYF
TRBV25-1	TRBD1	-	TRBJ1-1	14	TGTGCCAGCAGTTACGACACAGGGGGGCCTGAAGCTTTCTTT	CASSYDTGGPEAFF
TRBV4-1	-	-	TRBJ1-5	17	TGCGCCAGCAGCCAAGCGCCTCTGGCAGGGATGGGTCAGCCCCAGCATTTT	CASSQAPLAGMGQPQHF
TRBV6-1	TRBD1	-	TRBJ2-1	14	TGTGCCAGCAGTGAAAGGGGGCGTACCGGTGAGCAGTTCTTC	CASSERGRTGEQFF
TRBV19	TRBD2	few	TRBJ2-1	14	TGTGCCACCCGAACTAGCGGGGGGTCCAATGAGCAGTTCTTC	CATRTSGGSNEQFF
TRBV11-3	-	-	TRBJ1-5	15	TGTGCCAGCAGCTTAGTCGGGAAAGGCAATCAGCCCCAGCATTTT	CASSLVGKGNQPQHF
TRBV2	-	few	TRBJ2-1	15	TGTGCCAGCAGACGAGACACCAGCTCCTACAATGAGCAGTTCTTC	CASRRDTSSYNEQFF
TRBV2	TRBD1	-	TRBJ1-5	15	TGTGCCAGCAGTGAGAGGAACAGGGGGCATCAGCCCCAGCATTTT	CASSERNRGHQPQHF
TRBV9	TRBD2	-	TRBJ2-5	14	TGTGCCAGCAGCCCATATAGCGGGGAGGAGACCCAGTACTTC	CASSPYSGEETQYF
TRBV5-6	-	-	TRBJ1-1	16	TGTGCCAGCAGCCTGGTTGAGAAGCGGGGGAACACTGAAGCTTTCTTT	CASSLVEKRGNTEAFF
TRBV3-1	-	-	TRBJ1-1	16	TGTGCCAGCAGCCAAGTCGTCGGACCCTTAGGCACTGAAGCTTTCTTT	CASSQVVGPLGTEAFF
TRBV7-9	-	few	TRBJ1-1	13	TGTGCCAGCAGCTTCAGGGTCGACTTGGTAACTTTCTTT	CASSFRVDLVTFF